Below, 25 T cell receptor beta chains from the same sample are listed, as sequenced in a study of CD39 and CD103 CD8 tumor-infiltrating T cells. Assay: immunoSEQ multiplex PCR; the TCRdb copy retains only in-frame clones and omits some. In the table there are roughly 1,600 clones, approximately 73% of which are singletons. Sequencing was carried out using CD39- CD103- CD8+ T cells sorted from the tumor. Subset described: CD103-CD39- double-negative CD45RA- CD8 T cells. These TCRs come from a human donor with head and neck squamous cell carcinoma.

This chain connects TRBV4-3 to TRBJ2-2; the match to TRBD2 covers 8 bases. J lost 6 bases, V lost 0 bases, and 3 bases had no gene match. From germline, CDR1 is LGHNA and CDR2 YSLEER. The CDR3 is 15 residues long. The CDR3 DNA reads TGCGCCAGCAGCCAAGATGAGACTAGCGCCGGGGAGCTGTTTTTT. Translated: CASSQDETSAGELFF.

Only one count was recorded for this clone. J is TRBJ1-1 and V is TRBV27; a weak D match, TRBD1 (6 bases). V lost 2 bases and J 2 bases, leaving 9 bases between the germline ends. This CDR3 contains 14 residues. Germline CDR1 is MNHEY and CDR2 is SMNVEV (reference sequence). The CDR3 loop reads CASSLGGGNTEAFF. The CDR3 DNA is TGTGCCAGCAGTTTAGGGGGCGGTAACACTGAAGCTTTCTTT.

V gene TRBV6-5 combines with J gene TRBJ2-7, with no clear D. CDR3 length: 12 residues. Germline CDR1 reads MNHEY; CDR2 reads SVGAGI. The V end lost 0 bases, the J end lost 3 bases, and 3 bases lay between the germline ends. The CDR3 spells CASSYSRYEQYF. As DNA, the CDR3 is TGTGCCAGCAGTTACTCGCGCTACGAGCAGTACTTC.

The gene calls are TRBV2 and TRBJ2-7, with D unclear. The ends were cut back, 2 bases at V and 1 base at J, with 6 bases in the middle. Germline CDR1 reads SNHLY; CDR2 reads FYNNEI. CDR3 size: 13 residues. CDR3 sequence reads: CASSEIVSYEQYF. The CDR3 DNA follows: TGTGCCAGCAGTGAAATAGTTTCCTACGAGCAGTACTTC.

The V and J genes are TRBV4-3 and TRBJ2-2, with D possibly being TRBD2 (5 bases). The CDR3 has 14 amino acids. V was cut by 1 base and J by 2 bases, with 5 bases left in between. Germline CDR1 is LGHNA and CDR2 is YSLEER. For the CDR3, the DNA is TGCGCCAGCAGCCAAGGGACTAACACCGGGGAGCTGTTTTTT. This codes for CASSQGTNTGELFF.

This chain links TRBV7-3 with TRBJ1-1; no definite D call. The V gene lost 0 bases and the J gene lost 1 base, with 15 bases spanning the gap. The CDR3 is 17 residues long. Germline CDR1 and CDR2: SGHTA and FQGTGA. CDR3 sequence (DNA): TGTGCCAGCAGCTTAACCCCGGGCAGAATTCCGAACACTGAAGCTTTCTTT. It encodes CASSLTPGRIPNTEAFF.

This rearrangement joins TRBV15 to TRBJ2-7; a weak D match, TRBD1 (5 bases). There are 13 residues in the CDR3. The V gene lost 6 bases and the J gene lost 5 bases, with 14 bases spanning the gap. Per the germline V gene, CDR1 is LNHNV and CDR2 is YYDKDF (reference sequence). The CDR3 reads CATSPTSQDEQYF. CDR3 in DNA: TGTGCCACCAGTCCCACGTCACAGGACGAGCAGTACTTC.

The chain couples TRBV9 to TRBJ2-7; D is undetermined. The V end lost 0 bases, the J end lost 5 bases, and 12 bases lay between the germline ends. Germline loops: CDR1 SGDLS, CDR2 YYNGEE. The CDR3 consists of 14 residues. The CDR3 sequence is CASSVGGLDDEQYF. The CDR3 coding sequence is TGTGCCAGCAGCGTAGGGGGATTAGACGACGAGCAGTACTTC.

CDR3 amino acids: CASSQEDSLGTDTQYF. The CDR3 DNA reads as TGCGCCAGCAGCCAAGAGGACAGTTTAGGTACAGATACGCAGTATTTT. The chain is built from TRBV4-3 and TRBJ2-3; D might be TRBD1 (6 bases). Germline V gene lookup returns CDR1 LGHNA and CDR2 YSLEER. V was clipped by 0 bases and J by 3 bases, with 13 bases between them. CDR3 length: 16 amino acids.

This clone has more than one count but fewer than ten. This chain uses TRBV18 with TRBJ2-5; 9 nucleotides align to TRBD1. The germline V gene encodes CDR1 KGHSH and CDR2 LQKENI. The trim removed 6 bases at V and 2 bases at J, leaving 16 bases unmatched. The length of the CDR3 is 18 residues. As DNA, the CDR3 is TGTGCCAGCTCGGAGGAGATCCGGGACAGGGACTGGCAAGAGACCCAGTACTTC. Protein sequence: CASSEEIRDRDWQETQYF. Looking up the rest from reference TRBV18 and TRBJ2-5 gives the full variable domain: NAGVMQNPRHLVRRRGQEARLRCSPMKGHSHVYWYRQLPEEGLKFMVYLQKENIIDESGMPKERFSAEFPKEGPSILRIQQVVRGDSAAYFCASSEEIRDRDWQETQYFGPGTRLLVL.

The chain carries TRBV6-5 and TRBJ1-2; 11 bases line up with TRBD1. Per the germline V gene, CDR1 is MNHEY and CDR2 is SVGAGI. There are 14 residues in the CDR3. The CDR3: CATVGTGGLYGYTF. CDR3 coding DNA: TGTGCTACAGTTGGGACAGGGGGTCTTTATGGCTACACCTTC.

This clone came up once. CDR3 sequence: CASSPAKDEASYEQYF. CDR3 coding DNA: TGTGCCAGCAGCCCTGCTAAGGACGAGGCTTCCTACGAGCAGTACTTC. The gene calls are TRBV28 and TRBJ2-5, with D hard to call. TRBJ2-7 explains the end of the DNA better; the J call may be wrong. This CDR3 has 16 residues. The germline V gene encodes CDR1 MDHEN and CDR2 SYDVKM.

The chain has TRBV19 and TRBJ1-5; D is perhaps TRBD1 (5 bases). The V end was cut by 5 bases, the J end by 2 bases, with 13 bases between. The CDR3 length is 15 residues. CDR1 LNHDA and CDR2 SQIVND come from the germline V gene (reference sequence). CDR3 sequence: CASSWDGLGNQPQHF. The CDR3 nucleotides read TGTGCCAGTAGTTGGGACGGGTTAGGCAATCAGCCCCAGCATTTT.

A single count supports this clone. V usage is TRBV19 and J usage is TRBJ1-6; unclear D gene. V was shortened by 4 bases and J by 7 bases, with 8 bases between the two germline ends. CDR3 length equals 13 residues. Germline V gene lookup returns CDR1 LNHDA and CDR2 SQIVND (reference sequence). The CDR3 nucleotides read TGTGCCAGTAGTACGGGGTTAAATTCACCCCTCCACTTT. This encodes CASSTGLNSPLHF.

The gene calls are TRBV4-1 and TRBJ1-1; weak D call: TRBD1 (5 bases). The CDR3 extends over 14 amino acids. Germline V CDR1 and CDR2: MGHRA, YSYEKL. The germline V and J ends were trimmed by 0 bases and 2 bases, with 7 bases remaining between them. CDR3 loop: CASSQEGENTEAFF. CDR3 bases: TGCGCCAGCAGCCAAGAAGGGGAAAACACTGAAGCTTTCTTT.

The chain recombines TRBV4-3 with TRBJ2-3, with 12 bases lining up with TRBD1. Trimming took 1 base from V and 4 from J; bases not matched to a gene: 12. The CDR3 is made up of 19 amino acids. The germline V gene encodes CDR1 LGHNA and CDR2 YSLEER. CDR3 in DNA: TGCGCCAGCAGCCAAGTTCCTACCGGGACAGGGGGCGACGCAGATACGCAGTATTTT. It specifies CASSQVPTGTGGDADTQYF.

The V gene is TRBV27, the J gene TRBJ1-6, with D perhaps TRBD1 (5 bases). The CDR3 has 13 amino acids. V lost 2 bases to trimming and J lost 11 bases, with 10 bases between them. Germline V gene sequence: CDR1 MNHEY, CDR2 SMNVEV (reference sequence). Here the CDR3 reads CASSLGTGTPLHF. Here the CDR3 DNA reads TGTGCCAGCAGTTTAGGGACCGGAACACCCCTCCACTTT.

This rearrangement joins TRBV27 to TRBJ1-1; no definite D call. Germline CDR1 reads MNHEY; CDR2 reads SMNVEV (reference sequence). The CDR3 runs 17 residues. V lost 1 base, J lost 0 bases, and 15 bases lay in between. The CDR3 DNA reads as TGTGCCAGCAGTTTATTCCGGGTGGACCGGATGAACACTGAAGCTTTCTTT. Protein sequence: CASSLFRVDRMNTEAFF.

The chain has TRBV7-6 and TRBJ2-2, with 13 bases lining up with TRBD2. Germline V gene lookup returns CDR1 SGHVS and CDR2 FNYEAQ. CDR3 length: 16 amino acids. V was pared by 4 bases and J by 4 bases, with 3 bases of the junction left unmatched. The CDR3 here is CASSSRLAGGTGELFF. In DNA form, the CDR3 reads TGTGCCAGCAGCTCAAGACTAGCGGGGGGCACCGGGGAGCTGTTTTTT.

The chain couples TRBV5-1 to TRBJ2-7; 7 bases are a match to TRBD2. The junction had 2 bases not matched to a gene; V was cut back by 0 bases and J by 5 bases. CDR1 and CDR2 (germline): SGHRS, YFSETQ. This CDR3 comprises 13 residues. This chain's CDR3 is CASSLVGGNEQYF. In DNA form, the CDR3 reads TGCGCCAGCAGCTTGGTGGGAGGGAACGAGCAGTACTTC.

The V and J genes are TRBV25-1 and TRBJ2-2; a weak D match, TRBD1 (6 bases). Germline V gene sequence: CDR1 MGHDK, CDR2 SYGVNS. CDR3 length: 16 residues. Trimming took 6 bases from V and 4 from J, leaving 18 bases between them. The CDR3 here is CASRKGQGQVTGELFF. DNA of the CDR3: TGTGCCAGCAGGAAGGGGCAGGGGCAGGTCACCGGGGAGCTGTTTTTT.

The rearrangement joins TRBV28 to TRBJ2-1; 10 positions agree with TRBD2. Per germline, CDR1 MDHEN and CDR2 SYDVKM. The V segment lost 3 bases and the J segment 3 bases; nucleotides outside the gene matches: 11. This CDR3 is built from 18 residues. This chain's CDR3 is CASSLTASGRGNYNEQFF. CDR3 nucleotide sequence: TGTGCCAGCAGTTTGACGGCTAGCGGGAGAGGGAACTACAATGAGCAGTTCTTC.

The table lists this clone with a count of one. The rearrangement uses TRBV5-1 and TRBJ2-7; TRBD2 is a possible D gene (6 bases). Deletions cut 6 bases from V and 3 bases from J, with 13 bases between. The V gene's germline CDR1 is SGHRS and CDR2 YFSETQ. This CDR3 has 13 amino acids. In nucleotides, the CDR3 is TGCGCCAGCATGGAGGACTATTACTACGAGCAGTACTTC. Amino acids: CASMEDYYYEQYF.

Only a few counts were recorded for this clone. The V gene is TRBV27, the J gene TRBJ2-7; 11 bases agree with TRBD2. Germline CDR1 and CDR2: MNHEY and SMNVEV (reference sequence). Trimming removed 5 bases from V and 3 bases from J; junction bases left unmatched: 6. This CDR3 comprises 15 residues. The CDR3 loop is CASSKTSGISYEQYF. Here the CDR3 DNA reads TGTGCCAGCAGTAAGACTAGCGGGATAAGCTACGAGCAGTACTTC.

The chain employs TRBV30 and TRBJ2-7; D unclear. The V and J ends lost 2 bases and 3 bases respectively, with 5 bases between them. Germline CDR1 is GTSNPN and CDR2 is SVGIG (reference sequence). The CDR3 loop spans 11 amino acids. DNA of the CDR3: TGTGCCTGGAGTCCTAACTACGAGCAGTACTTC. Its protein product is CAWSPNYEQYF.